These 26 T cell receptor beta chains originate from one sample sequenced in a study of OX40 agonist ivuxolimab in advanced cancers. The method was immunoSEQ multiplex PCR; TCRdb's version includes in-frame clones alone and lacks a portion of them. The data show 70,000 to 90,000 clones, more than 80% seen once. Sequences were derived from CD4+ or CD8+ T cells sorted from blood, sampled in a trial of the OX40 agonist ivuxolimab. The receptors were gathered from an adult with an advanced solid tumor such as melanoma, head and neck, liver or kidney cancer.

The chain has TRBV28 and TRBJ1-3; the D gene is possibly TRBD1 (6 bases). V was clipped by 5 bases and J by 1 base, with 12 bases between them. This CDR3 contains 15 residues. Germline V gene lookup returns CDR1 MDHEN and CDR2 SYDVKM. For the CDR3, the DNA is TGTGCCAGCAGTCGGGGGCCCCTATCTGGAAACACCATATATTTT. Its translation is CASSRGPLSGNTIYF. The whole variable domain, remainder taken from reference TRBV28 and TRBJ1-3, is DVKVTQSSRYLVKRTGEKVFLECVQDMDHENMFWYRQDPGLGLRLIYFSYDVKMKEKGDIPEGYSVSREKKERFSLILESASTNQTSMYLCASSRGPLSGNTIYFGEGSWLTVV.

The V and J genes are TRBV7-8 and TRBJ2-1; D unresolved. Trimming took 1 base from V and 0 from J, leaving 7 bases between them. Germline V gives CDR1 SGHVS, CDR2 FQNEAQ. The CDR3 has 15 residues. The CDR3 sequence is CASSLEGVSYNEQFF. CDR3 coding DNA: TGTGCCAGCAGCTTAGAAGGTGTCTCCTACAATGAGCAGTTCTTC.

On this clone itself: This sample also contains other DNA sequences that code for the same CDR3. The rearrangement links TRBV9 to TRBJ1-3, with D unclear. The V and J ends lost 0 bases and 1 base respectively, with 2 bases between them. The CDR3 length is 13 residues. Germline lookup yields CDR1 SGDLS and CDR2 YYNGEE. The CDR3 sequence: CASSVASGNTIYF. CDR3 coding DNA: TGTGCCAGCAGCGTAGCGTCTGGAAACACCATATATTTT.

The rearrangement links TRBV7-9 to TRBJ2-3; D is uncertain. The V and J ends lost 5 bases and 3 bases respectively, with 9 bases between them. The CDR3 is 13 amino acids. Germline assignment: CDR1 SEHNR and CDR2 FQNEAQ (reference sequence). The CDR3 protein is CASSRPQTDTQYF. In nucleotides, the CDR3 is TGTGCCAGCAGCCGACCCCAAACAGATACGCAGTATTTT. Variable domain in full (rest from reference TRBV7-9 and TRBJ2-3): DTGVSQNPRHKITKRGQNVTFRCDPISEHNRLYWYRQTLGQGPEFLTYFQNEAQLEKSRLLSDRFSAERPKGSFSTLEIQRTEQGDSAMYLCASSRPQTDTQYFGPGTRLTVL.

The chain has TRBV30 and TRBJ2-3; 12 bases line up with TRBD2. The V gene end was trimmed by 3 bases and the J gene end by 2 bases; junction bases not matched to a gene: 6. CDR1 is GTSNPN, CDR2 SVGIG, per germline (reference sequence). CDR3 length: 16 amino acids. CDR3 in DNA: TGTGCCTGGAGGAGACTAGCGGGGGCTGTCACAGATACGCAGTATTTT. It yields the protein CAWRRLAGAVTDTQYF.

The gene calls are TRBV6-6 and TRBJ2-5, with D uncertain. This CDR3 has 12 residues. CDR1 is MNHNY, CDR2 SVGAGI, per germline (reference sequence). Between the trimmed V and J ends, which lost 0 bases and 5 bases, there was a span of 4 bases. The CDR3 reads CASSYSEETQYF. CDR3 nucleotide sequence: TGTGCCAGCAGTTACTCGGAGGAGACCCAGTACTTC.

J is TRBJ1-4 and V is TRBV4-3, with D perhaps TRBD1 (5 bases). CDR1 is LGHNA and CDR2 is YSLEER in the germline V gene. Trimming removed 1 base from V and 6 bases from J, with 15 bases in between. The length of the CDR3 is 16 residues. CDR3 sequence: CASSQGYGDGDEKLFF. For the CDR3, the DNA is TGCGCCAGCAGCCAAGGATATGGGGACGGAGATGAAAAACTGTTTTTT.

J is TRBJ1-2 and V is TRBV4-3; D might be TRBD1 (6 bases). V was pared by 2 bases and J by 8 bases, with 18 bases between. From germline, CDR1 is LGHNA and CDR2 YSLEER. The CDR3 totals 15 residues. In DNA, the CDR3 is TGCGCCAGCAGCCAAATCTTGGGGGCTCCTGGGGGCTACACCTTC. This gives the protein CASSQILGAPGGYTF.

The genes are TRBV2 and TRBJ2-7, with 8 bases identical to TRBD1. The CDR3 sequence is 15 residues long. Trimming at V came to 4 bases and at J to 7 bases, leaving 12 bases not matched to a gene. The V gene's germline CDR1 is SNHLY and CDR2 FYNNEI. As DNA, the CDR3 is TGTGCCAGCAGTGGAGTCGGCAGGGGGCAGGGGGAGCAGTACTTC. As protein: CASSGVGRGQGEQYF.

The chain couples TRBV27 to TRBJ1-5; no clear D gene. Per the germline V gene, CDR1 is MNHEY and CDR2 is SMNVEV (reference sequence). V was clipped by 3 bases and J by 7 bases, with 13 bases between them. This CDR3 has 14 amino acids. Here the CDR3 DNA reads TGTGCCAGCAGTTTTATCGGGATAGGACAGCCCCAGCATTTT. Amino acids: CASSFIGIGQPQHF.

This clone was detected only once. The J gene is TRBJ1-5, the V gene TRBV19; the D is unclear. From germline, CDR1 is LNHDA and CDR2 SQIVND (reference sequence). V shed 4 bases and J shed 5 bases, with 0 bases lying between them. CDR3 length equals 10 residues. The CDR3 reads CASSNQPQHF. DNA for the CDR3: TGTGCCAGTAGTAATCAGCCCCAGCATTTT.

V is TRBV12-2 and J is TRBJ1-5; the table's D call of TRBD1 was not tested on the DNA. TRBV12-2 is a documented pseudogene. The length of the CDR3 is 17 residues. In DNA form, the CDR3 reads TGTGCAAGTCGCTTCGCCTACTTATGGGGCAGTAATCAGCCCCAGCATTTT. Its protein product is CASRFAYLWGSNQPQHF.

V gene TRBV5-1 combines with J gene TRBJ1-2; D uncertain. CDR3 length: 14 amino acids. Deletions cut 4 bases from V and 5 bases from J, with 15 bases between. The germline V gene encodes CDR1 SGHRS and CDR2 YFSETQ. The CDR3 protein is CASSPFWGGYGYTF. CDR3 in DNA: TGCGCCAGCAGCCCGTTTTGGGGTGGATATGGCTACACCTTC. Using reference TRBV5-1 and TRBJ1-2 for the parts outside the CDR3, the full variable domain is KAGVTQTPRYLIKTRGQQVTLSCSPISGHRSVSWYQQTPGQGLQFLFEYFSETQRNKGNFPGRFSGRQFSNSRSEMNVSTLELGDSALYLCASSPFWGGYGYTFGSGTRLTVV.

This clone was recorded a few times. The chain carries TRBV5-1 and TRBJ1-2, with TRBD1 matching over 9 bases. The CDR3 spans 15 residues. The germline gives CDR1 SGHRS, CDR2 YFSETQ. The V and J ends lost 1 base and 8 bases, in that order; junction bases with no gene match: 9. In DNA form, the CDR3 reads TGCGCCAGCAGCTTGCCGGGACAGGGATTGGGAGGCTACACCTTC. Translating gives CASSLPGQGLGGYTF.

The chain combines TRBV4-1 with TRBJ2-1; D perhaps matches TRBD2 (5 bases). The V end lost 5 bases, the J end lost 0 bases, and 17 bases lay between the germline ends. Germline-derived CDR1 and CDR2 are MGHRA and YSYEKL. The CDR3 runs to 17 residues. CDR3 amino acids: CASSFRSASGSYNEQFF. CDR3 DNA: TGCGCCAGCAGCTTCAGATCAGCCAGCGGCTCCTACAATGAGCAGTTCTTC.

In its sample, this clone was seen once. The rearrangement uses TRBV28 and TRBJ2-1; 8 bases line up with TRBD2. The V and J ends lost 1 base and 11 bases, in that order; junction bases with no gene match: 7. The CDR3 spans 14 residues. Germline V gene data show CDR1 as MDHEN and CDR2 as SYDVKM. The CDR3 protein is CASSLSGGPVKQFF. For the CDR3, the DNA is TGTGCCAGCAGTTTATCGGGGGGGCCGGTAAAGCAGTTCTTC.

This chain links TRBV25-1 with TRBJ1-1; D ambiguous. CDR1 and CDR2 from the germline V gene are MGHDK and SYGVNS. CDR3 length: 17 amino acids. V dropped 3 bases and J dropped 2 bases, with 19 bases sitting between them. CDR3 DNA sequence: TGTGCCAGCAGTGAGTCAAAGGACCCCCTTTTAAACACTGAAGCTTTCTTT. Its protein is CASSESKDPLLNTEAFF. Filled out from reference TRBV25-1 and TRBJ1-1, the complete variable domain reads EADIYQTPRYLVIGTGKKITLECSQTMGHDKMYWYQQDPGMELHLIHYSYGVNSTEKGDLSSESTVSRIRTEHFPLTLESARPSHTSQYLCASSESKDPLLNTEAFFGQGTRLTVV.

The V gene is TRBV4-3, the J gene TRBJ2-7; D is unclear. The CDR3 is 13 residues long. The germline V and J ends were trimmed by 4 bases and 4 bases, with 11 bases remaining between them. Germline CDR1 reads LGHNA; CDR2 reads YSLEER. The CDR3 coding sequence is TGCGCCAGCAGCCCCGATACCAAATACGAGCAGTACTTC. This translates into CASSPDTKYEQYF.

The chain combines TRBV6-5 with TRBJ2-7; no firm D call. The CDR3 extends over 16 amino acids. The V end lost 0 bases, the J end lost 3 bases, and 15 bases lay between the germline ends. CDR1 and CDR2 from the germline V gene are MNHEY and SVGAGI. CDR3 protein: CASSYSSGGGDYEQYF. The CDR3 bases are TGTGCCAGCAGTTACTCCTCGGGTGGTGGGGACTACGAGCAGTACTTC.

This clone appeared once. The chain carries TRBV19 and TRBJ2-1; 7 bases fit TRBD2. CDR3 length equals 15 residues. V shed 3 bases, J shed 5 bases, and the junction held 7 bases outside the gene matches. Germline V gene lookup returns CDR1 LNHDA and CDR2 SQIVND (reference sequence). CDR3 protein: CASSMWGRGHNEQFF. CDR3 sequence (DNA): TGTGCCAGTAGTATGTGGGGGAGGGGACACAATGAGCAGTTCTTC.

This chain uses TRBV7-9 with TRBJ2-3, with D uncertain. CDR1 is SEHNR and CDR2 is FQNEAQ in the germline V gene (reference sequence). V shed 5 bases and J shed 6 bases, with 9 bases lying between them. The CDR3 extends over 12 amino acids. The CDR3 DNA is TGTGCCAGCAGCCTCCTGATCGATACGCAGTATTTT. This encodes CASSLLIDTQYF.

The genes are TRBV7-9 and TRBJ1-1, with D possibly TRBD1 on 5 matching bases. In germline, CDR1 is SEHNR, CDR2 FQNEAQ (reference sequence). With 4 bases removed from V and 6 bases from J, the gap between germline ends came to 18 bases. The CDR3 loop spans 15 amino acids. CDR3 bases: TGTGCCAGCAGCTCTCCGAGTCCTCGGGGACCTGAAGCTTTCTTT. Translation: CASSSPSPRGPEAFF.

This clone was observed a handful of times. CDR3 loop: CARHSPGQGGEKLFF. The CDR3, as DNA: TGCGCCAGACATTCCCCCGGACAGGGTGGTGAAAAACTGTTTTTT. The chain combines TRBV10-1 with TRBJ1-4; 8 bases line up with TRBD1. This CDR3 comprises 15 residues. Germline CDR1 is WNHNN and CDR2 is SYGVQD (reference sequence). V lost 9 bases and J lost 7; bases outside the gene matches: 13.

This clone was seen once. This chain connects TRBV9 to TRBJ2-1; D call uncertain. Deletions cut 0 bases from V and 5 bases from J, with 9 bases between. The CDR3 loop spans 14 amino acids. Germline CDR1 is SGDLS and CDR2 is YYNGEE. DNA of the CDR3: TGTGCCAGCAGCGTAGGTTCCGAGGACAATGAGCAGTTCTTC. It specifies CASSVGSEDNEQFF.

The gene calls are TRBV5-1 and TRBJ1-4; possibly TRBD1 for D (5 bases). The germline V gene encodes CDR1 SGHRS and CDR2 YFSETQ. There are 16 residues in the CDR3. Trimming stripped 1 base from V and 5 bases from J, with 15 bases between. This CDR3 reads CASSLWGRLNNEKLFF. The CDR3 DNA reads as TGCGCCAGCAGCTTGTGGGGCAGGCTTAACAATGAAAAACTGTTTTTT.

The chain uses TRBV19 and TRBJ2-1; no clear D gene. The germline V gene has CDR1 LNHDA and CDR2 SQIVND (reference sequence). Between the trimmed V and J ends, which lost 7 bases and 9 bases, there was a span of 16 bases. This CDR3 has 13 residues. CDR3 in amino acids: CASTASLHTEQFF. The CDR3 DNA reads as TGTGCCAGTACCGCCTCCCTACACACTGAGCAGTTCTTC.